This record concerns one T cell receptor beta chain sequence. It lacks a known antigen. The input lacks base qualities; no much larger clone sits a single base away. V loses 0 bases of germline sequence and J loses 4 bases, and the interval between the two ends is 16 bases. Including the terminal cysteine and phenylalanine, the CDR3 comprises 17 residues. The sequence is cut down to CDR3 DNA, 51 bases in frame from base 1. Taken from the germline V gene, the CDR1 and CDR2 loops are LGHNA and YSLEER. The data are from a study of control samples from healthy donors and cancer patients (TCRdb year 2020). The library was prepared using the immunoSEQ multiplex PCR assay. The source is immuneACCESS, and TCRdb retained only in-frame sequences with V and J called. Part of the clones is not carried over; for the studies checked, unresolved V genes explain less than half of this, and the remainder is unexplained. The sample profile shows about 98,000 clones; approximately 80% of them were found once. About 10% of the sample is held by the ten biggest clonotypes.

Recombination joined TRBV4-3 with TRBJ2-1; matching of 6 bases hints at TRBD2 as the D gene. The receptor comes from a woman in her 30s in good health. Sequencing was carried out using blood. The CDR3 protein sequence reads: CASSQDSGGISYNEQFF. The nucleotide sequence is TGCGCCAGCAGCCAAGATAGTGGGGGGATCTCATACAATGAGCAGTTCTTC.